Each of the 29 T cell receptor beta chains below was sequenced from the same sample in a study of blood T cell repertoires in COVID-19. The repertoire was sequenced with immunoSEQ multiplex PCR; TCRdb's copy has only in-frame clones and lacks some. The table lists approximately 310,000 clones, about nine tenths of them singletons. The sequenced material came from peripheral blood. The receptors were sampled from a man between 50 and 59 years old with active or convalescent COVID-19.

The V call is TRBV19, the J call TRBJ1-2; the D gene is possibly TRBD1 (5 bases). The CDR3 runs 13 residues. CDR1 is LNHDA and CDR2 is SQIVND in the germline V gene (reference sequence). Trimming removed 5 bases from V and 0 bases from J, with 7 bases in between. CDR3 sequence reads: CASSEGANYGYTF. As DNA, the CDR3 is TGTGCCAGTAGTGAAGGGGCTAACTATGGCTACACCTTC.

This sequence joins TRBV11-2 and TRBJ1-3, with TRBD1 as a possible D gene (6 bases). This CDR3 contains 13 residues. From germline, CDR1 is SGHAT and CDR2 FQNNGV. Trimming removed 5 bases at V and 4 bases at J, with 9 bases between. CDR3 region: CASSTDSGNTIYF. The CDR3 nucleotides read TGTGCCAGCAGCACGGACAGCGGAAACACCATATATTTT.

The chain links TRBV9 to TRBJ2-2, with D possibly being TRBD2 (6 bases). CDR1 and CDR2 (germline): SGDLS, YYNGEE. The CDR3 extends over 15 amino acids. Trimming removed 4 bases at V and 2 bases at J, with 12 bases between. CDR3 in DNA: TGTGCCAGCAGCTCCCGGGACTCAAACACCGGGGAGCTGTTTTTT. Amino acid sequence: CASSSRDSNTGELFF.

This clone was seen only once. The V call is TRBV6-1, the J call TRBJ2-1, with 8 bases lining up with TRBD2. The CDR3 extends over 16 amino acids. V gave up 2 bases and J gave up 12 bases; unmatched junction bases: 15. The V gene's germline CDR1 is MNHNS and CDR2 SASEGT. CDR3 sequence: CASSEWFSGTTQGQFF. CDR3 sequence (DNA): TGTGCCAGCAGTGAATGGTTTAGCGGGACAACGCAAGGGCAGTTCTTC.

In this sample, this clone turned up a few times. This sequence joins TRBV28 and TRBJ1-2; the D is unclear. This CDR3 region has 15 residues. V was pared by 6 bases and J by 0 bases, with 14 bases between. Germline V gene data show CDR1 as MDHEN and CDR2 as SYDVKM. Here the CDR3 reads CASSLPSGTNYGYTF. In DNA form, the CDR3 reads TGTGCCAGCAGCCTCCCGTCCGGGACTAACTATGGCTACACCTTC.

V usage is TRBV7-9 and J usage is TRBJ2-7; D is unclear. CDR3 size: 14 residues. V was cut by 5 bases and J by 3 bases, with 14 bases left in between. Germline CDR1 SEHNR, CDR2 FQNEAQ (reference sequence). CDR3 sequence reads: CASSQSRGIYEQYF. The CDR3 region has the DNA TGTGCCAGCAGCCAATCCCGCGGAATCTACGAGCAGTACTTC.

The V and J genes are TRBV28 and TRBJ2-3; possible D gene TRBD2, 6 bases. The CDR3 loop spans 16 amino acids. Trimming removed 2 bases at V and 4 bases at J, with 16 bases between. Germline loops: CDR1 MDHEN, CDR2 SYDVKM. The CDR3 loop reads CASSLSVGLAPDTQYF. The DNA for the CDR3 is TGTGCCAGCAGTTTAAGTGTAGGTCTAGCGCCAGATACGCAGTATTTT.

The chain employs TRBV19 and TRBJ1-1; D gene ambiguous. This CDR3 has 14 amino acids. Germline V gives CDR1 LNHDA, CDR2 SQIVND (reference sequence). The germline V and J ends were trimmed by 2 bases and 1 base, with 8 bases remaining between them. Written as DNA, the CDR3 is TGTGCCAGTAGTATACTGGGCAGGAACACTGAAGCTTTCTTT. Its protein product is CASSILGRNTEAFF.

The rearrangement joins TRBV2 to TRBJ2-7; D is unresolved. In germline, CDR1 is SNHLY, CDR2 FYNNEI. The CDR3 extends over 13 amino acids. Trimming left V 4 bases short and J 3 bases short, with 10 bases between. The CDR3 bases are TGTGCCAGCAGTGGTGGCAGGAACTACGAGCAGTACTTC. Its translation is CASSGGRNYEQYF.

This clone has only a few counts. V usage is TRBV29-1 and J usage is TRBJ2-1; 12 positions match TRBD1. V shed 4 bases and J 7 bases; nucleotides not matched to a gene: 11. The CDR3 runs 16 residues. Germline V gives CDR1 SQVTM, CDR2 ANQGSEA. The CDR3 is CSVAGTGGTDGNEQFF. Here the CDR3 DNA reads TGCAGCGTTGCCGGGACAGGGGGCACAGATGGTAATGAGCAGTTCTTC.

This rearrangement joins TRBV28 to TRBJ1-2; the D gene is possibly TRBD1 (6 bases). This CDR3 spans 12 amino acids. Germline V lookup: CDR1 MDHEN, CDR2 SYDVKM. V was cut by 8 bases and J by 3 bases, with 10 bases left in between. In DNA, the CDR3 is TGTGCCAGCTGCAGGGGAGACTATGGCTACACCTTC. This sequence encodes CASCRGDYGYTF.

The chain is built from TRBV7-3 and TRBJ1-1, with 7 bases that match TRBD1. The CDR3 covers 15 residues. J was trimmed by 10 bases and V by 0 bases; bases with no gene match: 11. Germline CDR1 and CDR2: SGHTA and FQGTGA. CDR3 residues: CASSLTAEQGTRAFF. The DNA of the CDR3 is TGTGCCAGCAGCTTAACGGCCGAACAGGGGACTAGAGCTTTCTTT.

This sequence joins TRBV30 and TRBJ2-7; 9 bases match TRBD1. This CDR3 has 12 residues. Germline CDR1 reads GTSNPN; CDR2 reads SVGIG (reference sequence). Unmatched junction bases numbered 5, after V lost 3 bases and J lost 8 bases. The DNA of the CDR3 is TGTGCCTGGAGCCGACAGGGGGATAAGCAGTACTTC. As protein: CAWSRQGDKQYF.

The chain combines TRBV2 with TRBJ2-3; 7 bases fit TRBD2. There are 13 residues in the CDR3. CDR1 is SNHLY, CDR2 FYNNEI, per germline. V was clipped by 1 base and J by 11 bases; unmatched bases: 6. The CDR3 DNA sequence: TGTGCCAGCAGTGAAGTGGGGGGGATGGGGCAGTATTTT. This gives the protein CASSEVGGMGQYF.

This rearrangement joins TRBV2 to TRBJ2-7, with D possibly matching TRBD1 (6 bases). This CDR3 is 12 amino acids long. V lost 8 bases and J 6 bases, leaving 14 bases between the germline ends. Per germline, CDR1 SNHLY and CDR2 FYNNEI. The chain's CDR3 is CASGWGRGEQYF. DNA of the CDR3: TGTGCCAGCGGTTGGGGCAGGGGCGAGCAGTACTTC.

The V call is TRBV5-1, the J call TRBJ1-1; D uncertain. Germline lookup yields CDR1 SGHRS and CDR2 YFSETQ. The CDR3 runs to 14 residues. V shed 6 bases and J shed 0 bases, with 12 bases lying between them. CDR3 DNA sequence: TGCGCCAGCAAGTATGTGAGCCTGAACACTGAAGCTTTCTTT. Protein product: CASKYVSLNTEAFF.

V and J are TRBV6-6 and TRBJ2-7; a weak D match, TRBD1 (5 bases). The CDR3 consists of 13 residues. V gave up 4 bases and J gave up 2 bases, with 9 bases separating them. Germline V CDR1 and CDR2: MNHNY, SVGAGI (reference sequence). CDR3 sequence reads: CASSSAGTYEQYF. CDR3 nucleotides: TGTGCCAGCAGTTCAGCAGGGACCTACGAGCAGTACTTC.

The V gene is TRBV11-2, the J gene TRBJ1-1, with a possible D match to TRBD1 (6 bases). Germline V gene sequence: CDR1 SGHAT, CDR2 FQNNGV. V dropped 0 bases and J dropped 2 bases, with 7 bases sitting between them. The CDR3 runs to 14 residues. The CDR3 DNA sequence: TGTGCCAGCAGCTTAGACAGGGGAAACACTGAAGCTTTCTTT. This translates into CASSLDRGNTEAFF.

CDR3 loop: CASSLRAGTGNTGELFF. The CDR3 nucleotides read TGTGCCAGCAGTCTTAGGGCCGGGACAGGGAACACCGGGGAGCTGTTTTTT. The V gene is TRBV28, the J gene TRBJ2-2, with 8 bases aligning to TRBD1. Germline loops: CDR1 MDHEN, CDR2 SYDVKM. CDR3 size: 17 residues. J was trimmed by 1 base and V by 5 bases; bases with no gene match: 9.

The V and J genes are TRBV19 and TRBJ2-7, with D maybe TRBD2 (6 bases). Germline V CDR1 and CDR2: LNHDA, SQIVND (reference sequence). V was pared by 11 bases and J by 9 bases, with 11 bases between. The CDR3 length is 9 residues. The CDR3 DNA reads as TGTGCCCTTTTGGGGGGGCAGTACTTC. As protein: CALLGGQYF.

The J gene is TRBJ1-5, the V gene TRBV27; D is unresolved. With 2 bases removed from V and 0 bases from J, the gap between germline ends came to 8 bases. The CDR3 loop spans 15 amino acids. The germline CDR1 and CDR2 sequences are MNHEY and SMNVEV (reference sequence). The CDR3 coding sequence is TGTGCCAGCAGTTTAAACATTGATAGCAATCAGCCCCAGCATTTT. Translated, it gives CASSLNIDSNQPQHF.

The V gene is TRBV2, the J gene TRBJ2-7; the D gene is possibly TRBD1 (5 bases). This CDR3 region has 16 residues. Germline-derived CDR1 and CDR2 are SNHLY and FYNNEI. V shed 3 bases and J shed 0 bases, with 15 bases lying between them. Here the CDR3 reads CASSEDTGSVSYEQYF. CDR3 bases: TGTGCCAGCAGTGAGGATACAGGTTCAGTCTCCTACGAGCAGTACTTC.

The count of this clone is one. This chain joins TRBV4-3 and TRBJ2-2; D possibly corresponds to TRBD1 (5 bases). Trimming pared 1 base from V and 5 bases from J, leaving 11 bases between. Per germline, CDR1 LGHNA and CDR2 YSLEER. CDR3 length: 15 residues. Here the CDR3 DNA reads TGCGCCAGCAGCCAAGCCAGGGATCCGACCGGGGAGCTGTTTTTT. Translated, it gives CASSQARDPTGELFF.

The chain employs TRBV19 and TRBJ1-5, with D possibly TRBD1 on 5 matching bases. Germline V gene sequence: CDR1 LNHDA, CDR2 SQIVND (reference sequence). V gave up 4 bases and J gave up 0 bases, with 7 bases separating them. This CDR3 has 14 amino acids. The CDR3 nucleotides are TGTGCCAGTAGTACCGACAGTAGCAATCAGCCCCAGCATTTT. Protein: CASSTDSSNQPQHF. Complete variable domain (other parts from reference TRBV19 and TRBJ1-5): DGGITQSPKYLFRKEGQNVTLSCEQNLNHDAMYWYRQDPGQGLRLIYYSQIVNDFQKGDIAEGYSVSREKKESFPLTVTSAQKNPTAFYLCASSTDSSNQPQHFGDGTRLSIL.

This chain links TRBV7-2 with TRBJ1-2; 10 bases are a match to TRBD1. V lost 5 bases to trimming and J lost 5 bases; unmatched junction nucleotides: 5. The CDR3 contains 14 residues. Germline V gives CDR1 SGHTA, CDR2 FQGNSA. The CDR3 DNA is TGTGCCAGCAGCCAGGGGGACAGGGGATATGGCTACACCTTC. It specifies CASSQGDRGYGYTF.

The DNA of the CDR3 is TGTGCCAGCAGGGGACGGGGGGCCACCACAGATACGCAGTATTTT. Translating it yields CASRGRGATTDTQYF. The chain carries TRBV6-5 and TRBJ2-3; maybe TRBD2 (7 bases). CDR3 length: 15 amino acids. V was cut by 6 bases and J by 2 bases, with 15 bases left in between. Germline V gives CDR1 MNHEY, CDR2 SVGAGI.

This clone was found a few times. The genes are TRBV4-3 and TRBJ1-2; TRBD1 matches 12 bases. With 3 bases clipped from V and 4 bases from J, the junction kept 3 bases outside the gene matches. CDR1 and CDR2 from the germline V gene are LGHNA and YSLEER. The CDR3 covers 15 residues. Here the CDR3 reads CASSQGQGASYGYTF. The CDR3 coding sequence is TGCGCCAGCAGCCAGGGACAGGGGGCTAGCTATGGCTACACCTTC.

This rearrangement joins TRBV2 to TRBJ2-1, with 9 nucleotides matching TRBD1. V shed 4 bases and J 5 bases; nucleotides not matched to a gene: 6. Germline CDR1 SNHLY, CDR2 FYNNEI. This CDR3 is 15 amino acids long. CDR3 DNA sequence: TGTGCCAGCAGTGTCGACAGGGGGATTAACAATGAGCAGTTCTTC. Translating it yields CASSVDRGINNEQFF.

Concerning this clone: The sample has other DNA sequences that encode this CDR3 too. J is TRBJ1-1 and V is TRBV28, with D unclear. V was pared by 3 bases and J by 4 bases, with 6 bases between. CDR1 and CDR2 from the germline V gene are MDHEN and SYDVKM. This CDR3 is 12 amino acids long. CDR3 loop: CASSFSLTEAFF. DNA of the CDR3: TGTGCCAGCAGTTTCTCCCTCACTGAAGCTTTCTTT.